These 10 T cell receptor beta chains were sequenced from one sample in a study of blood T cell repertoires in COVID-19. The method was immunoSEQ multiplex PCR; TCRdb's version includes in-frame clones alone and lacks a portion of them. The profile shows some 38,000 clones, around 91% of them singletons. Input material: peripheral blood. The receptors derive from a man aged 60 to 69 with active or convalescent COVID-19.

The chain employs TRBV30 and TRBJ2-1; 9 bases map to TRBD2. CDR1 is GTSNPN and CDR2 is SVGIG in the germline V gene (reference sequence). Germline trimming cut 5 bases from V and 6 bases from J; bases unmatched to any gene: 17. The CDR3 has 17 amino acids. For the CDR3, the DNA is TGTGCCTGGGCGCGGCGGGTAGCGGGAGTAGGGGGCAATGAGCAGTTCTTC. It encodes CAWARRVAGVGGNEQFF.

This chain connects TRBV12-3 or TRBV12-4 to TRBJ1-1; unclear D gene. This CDR3 is 13 amino acids long. Trimming took 1 base from V and 5 from J, leaving 8 bases between them. CDR3 nucleotides: TGTGCCAGCAGTTTAGGTTCCAGAACTGAAGCTTTCTTT. This codes for CASSLGSRTEAFF.

This clone was detected once. The CDR3 reads CAISETTTGAYEQYF. The CDR3 DNA reads as TGTGCCATCAGTGAGACCACGACAGGAGCCTACGAGCAGTACTTC. The V and J genes are TRBV10-3 and TRBJ2-7, with D possibly matching TRBD1 (6 bases). The CDR3 is 15 residues long. V shed 2 bases and J shed 2 bases, with 13 bases lying between them. Germline V gene lookup returns CDR1 ENHRY and CDR2 SYGVKD.

The V gene is TRBV5-1, the J gene TRBJ1-4, with D perhaps matching TRBD1 (5 bases). The CDR3 has 15 residues. CDR1 and CDR2 from the germline V gene are SGHRS and YFSETQ. V lost 5 bases and J lost 0, with 11 bases in between. The CDR3 sequence is CASSQGFATNEKLFF. The CDR3 bases are TGCGCCAGCAGTCAGGGCTTCGCAACTAATGAAAAACTGTTTTTT.

V gene TRBV12-3 or TRBV12-4 combines with J gene TRBJ1-5; TRBD1 agrees at 8 bases. This CDR3 is built from 13 residues. The V segment lost 7 bases and the J segment 4 bases; nucleotides outside the gene matches: 3. CDR3 DNA: TGTGCCAGCACCCGACAGGGGAATCAGCCCCAGCATTTT. Translating gives CASTRQGNQPQHF.

CDR3 region: CASSPTDINQPQHF. CDR3 DNA: TGTGCCAGCTCACCAACTGACATAAATCAGCCCCAGCATTTT. The chain is built from TRBV18 and TRBJ1-5, with no clear D. Germline CDR1 is KGHSH and CDR2 is LQKENI. V was cut by 2 bases and J by 4 bases, with 9 bases left in between. This CDR3 comprises 14 residues.

CDR3 region: CASSLGGLAGATYNEQFF. The CDR3 coding sequence is TGTGCCAGCAGCTTGGGGGGGCTAGCGGGAGCAACCTACAATGAGCAGTTCTTC. V and J are TRBV5-4 and TRBJ2-1; 10 bases align to TRBD2. The length of the CDR3 is 18 residues. V shed 0 bases and J 2 bases; nucleotides not matched to a gene: 8. In germline, CDR1 is SGHNT, CDR2 YYREEE (reference sequence).

CDR3 sequence reads: CSVAGPGGRNNEQFF. For the CDR3, the DNA is TGCAGCGTTGCAGGTCCGGGAGGGCGGAACAATGAGCAGTTCTTC. This chain joins TRBV29-1 and TRBJ2-1; 8 bases are shared with TRBD2. Trimming at V came to 4 bases and at J to 5 bases, leaving 10 bases not matched to a gene. This CDR3 comprises 15 residues. The germline V gene encodes CDR1 SQVTM and CDR2 ANQGSEA.

The gene calls are TRBV7-3 and TRBJ2-5; TRBD2 is a possible D gene (5 bases). Germline V gene lookup returns CDR1 SGHTA and CDR2 FQGTGA. The CDR3 has 13 residues. Trimming left V 6 bases short and J 1 base short, with 9 bases between. In DNA, the CDR3 is TGTGCCAGCAGTCCTCGGGGCCAAGAGACCCAGTACTTC. It codes for CASSPRGQETQYF.

With regard to this clone: Distinct nucleotide sequences in the sample also encode this CDR3. V gene TRBV10-1 combines with J gene TRBJ2-7; no firm D call. The CDR3 covers 13 residues. Germline CDR1 is WNHNN and CDR2 is SYGVQD (reference sequence). The V end lost 0 bases, the J end lost 4 bases, and 7 bases lay between the germline ends. This chain's CDR3 is CASSESGRYEQYF. CDR3 sequence (DNA): TGCGCCAGCAGTGAGTCGGGCAGATACGAGCAGTACTTC.